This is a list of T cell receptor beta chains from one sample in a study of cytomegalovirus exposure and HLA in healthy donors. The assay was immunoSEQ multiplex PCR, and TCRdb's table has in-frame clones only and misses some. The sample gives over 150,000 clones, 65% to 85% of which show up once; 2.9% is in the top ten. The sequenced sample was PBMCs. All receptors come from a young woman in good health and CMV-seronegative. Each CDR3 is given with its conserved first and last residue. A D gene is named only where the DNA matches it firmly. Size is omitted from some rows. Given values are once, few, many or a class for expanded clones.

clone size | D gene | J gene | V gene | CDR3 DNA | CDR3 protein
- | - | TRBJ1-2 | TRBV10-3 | TGTGCCATCAGTGATAGTTGGGCCCCAGGGACTTTGGCAAGTGGCTACACCTTC | CAISDSWAPGTLASGYTF
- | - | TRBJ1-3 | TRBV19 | TGTGCCAGTAGTATCCCCGCCAGGGGTGGAGGAAACACCATATATTTT | CASSIPARGGGNTIYF
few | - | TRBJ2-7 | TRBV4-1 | TGCGCCAGCAGCCGCGGGATGTTGGACGAGCAGTACTTC | CASSRGMLDEQYF
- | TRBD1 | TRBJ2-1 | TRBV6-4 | TGTGCCAGCAGTGCGCCAGGGGGCAATGAGCAGTTCTTC | CASSAPGGNEQFF
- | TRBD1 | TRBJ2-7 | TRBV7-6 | TGTGCCAGCAGCTTAGTAGCGGACAGGGTCTACGAGCAGTACTTC | CASSLVADRVYEQYF
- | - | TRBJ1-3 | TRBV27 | TGTGCCAGCAGTTACAGCGGCAAAAGCTCTGGAAACACCATATATTTT | CASSYSGKSSGNTIYF
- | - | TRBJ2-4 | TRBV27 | TGTGCCAGCAGTTTACAGGGCTACAGCATTCAGTACTTC | CASSLQGYSIQYF
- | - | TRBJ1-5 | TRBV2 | TGTGCCAGCAGTGAAGGGTCCGGGCAGCCCCAGCATTTT | CASSEGSGQPQHF
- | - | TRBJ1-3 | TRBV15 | TGTGCCACCAGCAGAGTCCTGTTTGGAAACACCATATATTTT | CATSRVLFGNTIYF
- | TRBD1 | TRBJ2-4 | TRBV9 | TGTGCCAGCAGCACTACAGGGGGGACAGGGGGCATTCAGTACTTC | CASSTTGGTGGIQYF
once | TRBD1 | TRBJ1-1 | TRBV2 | TGTGCCAGCAGCCAGGACAGGGGGCCCAGAGAGGCTTTCTTT | CASSQDRGPREAFF
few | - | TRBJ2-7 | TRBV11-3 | TGTGCCAGCAGCTCGCGGGACTTAGGAGAGCAGTACTTC | CASSSRDLGEQYF
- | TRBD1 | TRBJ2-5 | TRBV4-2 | TGTGCCAGCAGCCGGGAGCAGGGGGAAGAGACCCAGTACTTC | CASSREQGEETQYF
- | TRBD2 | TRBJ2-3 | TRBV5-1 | TGCGCCAGCAGCTTGGTGGCTAGCGGGGCATACACAGATACGCAGTATTTT | CASSLVASGAYTDTQYF
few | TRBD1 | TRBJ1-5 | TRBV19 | TGTGCCAGTACTACCGGGACAGGTAATCAGCCCCAGCATTTT | CASTTGTGNQPQHF
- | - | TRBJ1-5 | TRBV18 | TGTGCCAGCTCAATCGCAGGCGGGACCCAGCATTTT | CASSIAGGTQHF
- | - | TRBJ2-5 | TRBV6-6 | TGTGCCAGCAGTTACTCTGGCGGGGCCCCTTTAGAGACCCAGTACTTC | CASSYSGGAPLETQYF
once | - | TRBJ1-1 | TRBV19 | TGTGCCAGTAGCCTCCTAGCAGATCTGAACACTGAAGCTTTCTTT | CASSLLADLNTEAFF
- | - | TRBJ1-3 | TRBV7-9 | TGTGCCAGCAGCTTTGCGGTAAACACCATATATTTT | CASSFAVNTIYF
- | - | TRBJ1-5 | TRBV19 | TGTGCCAGTACAGGGAATTTCTGGCGCCAGCATTTT | CASTGNFWRQHF
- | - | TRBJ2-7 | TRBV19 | TGTGCCAGTAGCCCGAGAGGGGCGGGACTCTCTTCCTACGAGCAGTACTTC | CASSPRGAGLSSYEQYF
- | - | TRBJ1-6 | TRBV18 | TGTGCCAGCTCACCACCGTCCAGCGATAATTCACCCCTCCACTTT | CASSPPSSDNSPLHF
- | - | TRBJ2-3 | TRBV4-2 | TGTGCCAGCAGCCAAGAGAATCTCCGGGGCACAGATACGCAGTATTTT | CASSQENLRGTDTQYF
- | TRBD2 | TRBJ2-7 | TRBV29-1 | TGCAGCGGACTACTAGCGGCTACCTACGAGCAGTACTTC | CSGLLAATYEQYF
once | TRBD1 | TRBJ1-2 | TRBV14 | TGTGCCAGCAGCCAAGGAACCCAGGGGGTTGGCTACACCTTC | CASSQGTQGVGYTF